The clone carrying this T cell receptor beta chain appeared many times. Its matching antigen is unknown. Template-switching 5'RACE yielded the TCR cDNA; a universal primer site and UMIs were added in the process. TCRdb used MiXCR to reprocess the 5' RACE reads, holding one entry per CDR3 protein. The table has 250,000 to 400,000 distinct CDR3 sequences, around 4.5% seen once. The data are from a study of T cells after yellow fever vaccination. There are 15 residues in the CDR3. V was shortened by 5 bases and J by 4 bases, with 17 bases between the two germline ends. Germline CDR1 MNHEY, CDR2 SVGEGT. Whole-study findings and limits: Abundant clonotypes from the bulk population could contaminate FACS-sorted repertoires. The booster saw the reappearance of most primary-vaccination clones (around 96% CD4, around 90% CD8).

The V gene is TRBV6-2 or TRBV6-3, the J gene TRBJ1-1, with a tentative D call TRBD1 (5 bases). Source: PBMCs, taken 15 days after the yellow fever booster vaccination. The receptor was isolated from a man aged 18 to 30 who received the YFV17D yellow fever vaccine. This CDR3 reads CASSPLAGSGTEAFF. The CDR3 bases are TGTGCCAGCAGTCCCTTGGCAGGGAGTGGCACTGAAGCTTTCTTT.